Sequencing of this T cell receptor (beta chain) was carried out in a study of technical replicates of blood from a few donors. V gave up 4 bases and J gave up 2 bases, with 15 bases separating them. Germline CDR1 and CDR2: SGHNT and YYREEE (reference sequence). The CDR3 has 15 amino acids. Some clones are missing from TCRdb's copy, which holds only in-frame ones; the method was immunoSEQ multiplex PCR. The repertoire holds roughly 80,000 clones, with just over 95% as singletons. This clone was found once. The sequence came from a human donor in good health. The chain couples TRBV5-4 to TRBJ1-1, with D uncertain. Sequencing was performed on T cells isolated from PBMCs. The CDR3 sequence: CASSGSKIANTEAFF. The CDR3 DNA is TGTGCCAGCAGCGGGAGTAAAATAGCAAACACTGAAGCTTTCTTT.